The text below deals with one T cell receptor (beta chain). These data come from a study of blood T cell repertoires in COVID-19. Authors' methods: The authors estimated nucleated cell counts from reference gene primer amplification. Sequencing was performed with immunoSEQ multiplex PCR; in TCRdb, only in-frame clones are kept and a portion is missing. V and J calls plus clone size are reproduced from that table; the DNA served to infer D and trimming. The table records 70,000 to 95,000 clones, around 80% of them present only once. Germline CDR1 is SEHNR and CDR2 is FQNEAQ (reference sequence). CDR3 length equals 13 residues. The V gene end was trimmed by 3 bases and the J gene end by 10 bases; junction bases not matched to a gene: 8.

The chain combines TRBV7-9 with TRBJ2-7; the match to TRBD2 covers 8 bases. The source of this sequence is a human donor in a cohort sampled during active COVID-19. The sequenced material came from peripheral blood. The CDR3 region has the DNA TGTGCCAGCAGCTTCGGCGGGGGGACGGATCAGTACTTC. Protein: CASSFGGGTDQYF.